These 25 T cell receptor beta chains came from one sample sequenced in a study of blood T cell repertoires in COVID-19 (dated by TCRdb to the early 2020s). Receptor amplification or capture employed the immunoSEQ multiplex PCR assay. TCRdb's version of the immuneACCESS table is confined to in-frame rearrangements and falls short of the full clone set. An unresolved V gene accounts for under half of the shortfall where checked; the remainder is of unknown origin. In all, the sample holds about 200,000 clones, and 82% of those were seen once. Together, the top ten hold more than 4% of the sample. The specimen sequenced was PBMCs or T cells enriched from blood (not recorded which). All receptors derive from a woman aged 55-69 years with acute COVID-19.

The chain is built from TRBV19 and TRBJ2-2; 10 bases agree with TRBD1. From germline, CDR1 is LNHDA and CDR2 SQIVND (reference sequence). The CDR3 has 17 amino acids. Trimming took 4 bases from V and 6 from J; bases not matched to a gene: 11. Written as DNA, the CDR3 is TGTGCCAGTAGTACTATACCGGGACAGGGGATATCCGGGGAGCTGTTTTTT. Protein product: CASSTIPGQGISGELFF.

This chain uses TRBV6-1 with TRBJ2-7, with TRBD1 identical over 9 bases. V was clipped by 3 bases and J by 4 bases; unmatched bases: 7. The CDR3 extends over 15 amino acids. Germline V gene lookup returns CDR1 MNHNS and CDR2 SASEGT. CDR3 sequence (DNA): TGTGCCAGCAGTGACCAGTCGGGACAGGGTTACGAGCAGTACTTC. Amino acid sequence: CASSDQSGQGYEQYF.

CDR3 sequence reads: CASSQAGAGANVLTF. CDR3 DNA: TGTGCCAGCAGCCAAGCGGGGGCTGGGGCCAACGTCCTGACTTTC. This chain connects TRBV14 to TRBJ2-6, with TRBD2 as a possible D gene (6 bases). Germline-derived CDR1 and CDR2 are SGHDN and FVKESK. CDR3 length: 15 residues. Trimming took 1 base from V and 2 from J, leaving 6 bases between them.

The genes are TRBV28 and TRBJ2-5; 11 bases match TRBD2. The germline gives CDR1 MDHEN, CDR2 SYDVKM. J was trimmed by 1 base and V by 6 bases; bases with no gene match: 1. The CDR3 has 14 amino acids. CDR3 sequence reads: CASSLAGGQETQYF. The CDR3, as DNA: TGTGCCAGCAGCCTAGCGGGGGGCCAAGAGACCCAGTACTTC.

This chain joins TRBV3-1 (or the pseudogene TRBV3-2) and TRBJ2-7; perhaps TRBD1 as D (6 bases). The CDR3 sequence is 13 residues long. V lost 1 base and J lost 4, with 8 bases in between. Germline lookup yields CDR1 LGHDT and CDR2 YNNKEL (reference sequence). In DNA form, the CDR3 reads TGTGCCAGCAGCCAAGCCACAGGGTACGAGCAGTACGTC. Its translation is CASSQATGYEQYV.

V gene TRBV7-2 combines with J gene TRBJ2-3; possible D gene TRBD1, 5 bases. The germline V gene encodes CDR1 SGHTA and CDR2 FQGNSA. There are 14 residues in the CDR3. Trimming removed 4 bases from V and 2 bases from J, with 10 bases in between. CDR3 loop: CASSYDSFTDTQYF. CDR3 sequence (DNA): TGTGCCAGCAGCTACGACAGCTTCACAGATACGCAGTATTTT.

The genes are TRBV9 and TRBJ2-3, with D perhaps matching TRBD2 (5 bases). The germline CDR1 and CDR2 sequences are SGDLS and YYNGEE. Trimming took 2 bases from V and 3 from J, leaving 19 bases between them. The CDR3 contains 17 residues. The CDR3 here is CASSVGPYGIGTDTQYF. The DNA of the CDR3 is TGTGCCAGCAGCGTCGGGCCCTACGGGATAGGGACAGATACGCAGTATTTT. Full variable domain (outside the CDR3, taken from reference TRBV9 and TRBJ2-3): DSGVTQTPKHLITATGQRVTLRCSPRSGDLSVYWYQQSLDQGLQFLIQYYNGEERAKGNILERFSAQQFPDLHSELNLSSLELGDSALYFCASSVGPYGIGTDTQYFGPGTRLTVL.

The rearrangement links TRBV7-8 to TRBJ2-3, with 8 bases matching TRBD2. With 7 bases clipped from V and 5 bases from J, the junction kept 14 bases outside the gene matches. The V gene's germline CDR1 is SGHVS and CDR2 FQNEAQ. This CDR3 has 16 residues. The CDR3 coding sequence is TGTGCCAGCAACGACCCCCGGGTAGCGGGGAGAGATACGCAGTATTTT. This encodes CASNDPRVAGRDTQYF.

The table lists this clone with a few counts. V gene TRBV30 combines with J gene TRBJ1-3, with 9 bases identical to TRBD1. Germline trimming cut 5 bases from V and 4 bases from J; bases unmatched to any gene: 9. Germline V lookup: CDR1 GTSNPN, CDR2 SVGIG (reference sequence). This CDR3 is 15 amino acids long. The CDR3 region has the DNA TGTGCCTGGTTAAAAACCGGGACAGGGGGAAACACCATATATTTT. It codes for CAWLKTGTGGNTIYF.

This clone has only a few counts. The chain combines TRBV11-3 with TRBJ2-2; maybe TRBD2 (5 bases). Per the germline V gene, CDR1 is SGHNT and CDR2 is YENEEA. CDR3 size: 14 residues. Trimming cost V 4 bases and J 8 bases, with 14 bases left between them. Here the CDR3 reads CASSSDRGWGELFF. Here the CDR3 DNA reads TGTGCCAGCAGCTCTGATCGGGGTTGGGGGGAGCTGTTTTTT.

This rearrangement joins TRBV9 to TRBJ1-3; D perhaps matches TRBD1 (6 bases). This CDR3 has 15 residues. Between the trimmed V and J ends, which lost 4 bases and 0 bases, there was a span of 11 bases. Per germline, CDR1 SGDLS and CDR2 YYNGEE. The CDR3, as DNA: TGTGCCAGCAGCACGGGACACAGCTCTGGAAACACCATATATTTT. Translating gives CASSTGHSSGNTIYF. Based on the CDR3 plus reference TRBV9 and TRBJ1-3, the full variable domain is DSGVTQTPKHLITATGQRVTLRCSPRSGDLSVYWYQQSLDQGLQFLIQYYNGEERAKGNILERFSAQQFPDLHSELNLSSLELGDSALYFCASSTGHSSGNTIYFGEGSWLTVV.

The chain uses TRBV14 and TRBJ1-2; D unresolved. From germline, CDR1 is SGHDN and CDR2 FVKESK. With 5 bases removed from V and 10 bases from J, the gap between germline ends came to 17 bases. The CDR3 sequence is 13 residues long. The DNA for the CDR3 is TGTGCCAGCAGCTTGGTTCACCGGGGTGACTACACCTTC. It yields the protein CASSLVHRGDYTF.

This chain joins TRBV28 and TRBJ1-6; D ambiguous. Germline loops: CDR1 MDHEN, CDR2 SYDVKM. The V gene lost 5 bases and the J gene lost 9 bases, with 17 bases spanning the gap. The CDR3 is 15 residues long. Written as DNA, the CDR3 is TGTGCCAGCAGTGCCCCGGGGTCCGGCGGTTCACCCCTCCACTTT. Amino acid sequence: CASSAPGSGGSPLHF.

This clone was found once. Here the CDR3 DNA reads TGTGCCTGGGGGAGAGCGTTCTACGAGCAGTACTTC. Residues: CAWGRAFYEQYF. The V and J genes are TRBV30 and TRBJ2-7, with D perhaps matching TRBD2 (5 bases). Looked up from germline, CDR1 is GTSNPN and CDR2 is SVGIG (reference sequence). This CDR3 is built from 12 residues. Trimming pared 5 bases from V and 3 bases from J, leaving 11 bases between.

The rearrangement uses TRBV28 and TRBJ1-1; weak D call: TRBD1 (6 bases). V was pared by 11 bases and J by 0 bases, with 13 bases between. The germline CDR1 and CDR2 sequences are MDHEN and SYDVKM. CDR3 length: 13 residues. In DNA, the CDR3 is TGTGCCGGTAGGACAGCCATGAACACTGAAGCTTTCTTT. Its translation is CAGRTAMNTEAFF.

The V and J genes are TRBV28 and TRBJ1-3; D remains unclear. This CDR3 has 14 amino acids. Germline V gene data show CDR1 as MDHEN and CDR2 as SYDVKM. V lost 2 bases to trimming and J lost 2 bases, with 7 bases between them. CDR3 region: CASSLQVAGNTIYF. CDR3 DNA sequence: TGTGCCAGCAGTTTACAGGTTGCTGGAAACACCATATATTTT.

J is TRBJ2-7 and V is TRBV6-2 or TRBV6-3; TRBD1 matches at 9 bases. The V and J ends lost 0 bases and 6 bases, in that order; junction bases with no gene match: 9. This CDR3 has 16 amino acids. Looked up from germline, CDR1 is MNHEY and CDR2 is SVGEGT. DNA for the CDR3: TGTGCCAGCAGTTACTCGGTCCACGGGACAGGGTTCGAGCAGTACGTC. Its translation: CASSYSVHGTGFEQYV.

This chain joins TRBV19 and TRBJ1-5, with 7 bases lining up with TRBD1. The trim removed 6 bases at V and 7 bases at J, leaving 9 bases unmatched. The CDR3 contains 14 residues. The germline gives CDR1 LNHDA, CDR2 SQIVND (reference sequence). Here the CDR3 reads CASRRAGQNQPQHF. The CDR3 DNA sequence: TGTGCCAGTAGGAGGGCGGGACAGAACCAGCCCCAGCATTTT.

This clone was detected ten times or more. The V and J genes are TRBV6-5 and TRBJ2-7; 8 nucleotides align to TRBD2. CDR3 length equals 15 residues. Germline lookup yields CDR1 MNHEY and CDR2 SVGAGI. The V gene end was trimmed by 6 bases and the J gene end by 3 bases; junction bases not matched to a gene: 10. The CDR3 sequence is CASSRGGANDYEQYF. As DNA, the CDR3 is TGTGCCAGCAGCCGGGGGGGGGCGAATGACTACGAGCAGTACTTC.

The chain employs TRBV3-1 (or the pseudogene TRBV3-2) and TRBJ1-1; no firm D call. V lost 4 bases, J lost 1 base, and 4 bases lay in between. In germline, CDR1 is LGHDT, CDR2 YNNKEL (reference sequence). The CDR3 is 12 amino acids. This CDR3 is CASSRGNTEAFF. CDR3 nucleotide sequence: TGTGCCAGCAGCCGAGGGAACACTGAAGCTTTCTTT.

The sample holds one count of this clone. This CDR3 reads CASSPTLPRTITDTQYF. The CDR3 DNA sequence: TGCGCCAGCAGCCCCACCCTTCCACGGACTATCACAGATACGCAGTATTTT. The chain has TRBV4-1 and TRBJ2-3; D perhaps matches TRBD2 (6 bases). Trimming took 4 bases from V and 2 from J, leaving 19 bases between them. Germline-derived CDR1 and CDR2 are MGHRA and YSYEKL. This CDR3 spans 17 amino acids.

This chain uses TRBV19 with TRBJ2-7; 7 positions agree with TRBD2. There are 13 residues in the CDR3. After removal of 6 bases from V and 0 bases from J, the junction contained 2 bases not matched to a gene. Germline-derived CDR1 and CDR2 are LNHDA and SQIVND (reference sequence). CDR3 sequence reads: CASRAGVSYEQYF. The CDR3 nucleotides read TGTGCCAGTAGGGCGGGAGTCTCCTACGAGCAGTACTTC.

The chain joins TRBV4-2 to TRBJ2-1, with a weak D call TRBD2 (5 bases). Trimming left V 0 bases short and J 5 bases short, with 11 bases between. The CDR3 is 15 residues long. Germline-derived CDR1 and CDR2 are LGHNA and YNFKEQ. The CDR3 bases are TGTGCCAGCAGCCAAGATTACGGGAAGGACAATGAGCAGTTCTTC. This encodes CASSQDYGKDNEQFF.

The chain carries TRBV18 and TRBJ1-1; D not certain. V lost 3 bases and J lost 8, with 7 bases in between. CDR1 is KGHSH, CDR2 LQKENI, per germline. This CDR3 region has 11 residues. The CDR3, as DNA: TGTGCCAGCTCACCGGGAGAGGAAGCTTTCTTT. This codes for CASSPGEEAFF.

V and J are TRBV7-8 and TRBJ2-1; TRBD2 is a possible D gene (5 bases). From germline, CDR1 is SGHVS and CDR2 FQNEAQ. V was cut by 1 base and J by 3 bases, with 10 bases left in between. The CDR3 extends over 15 amino acids. The CDR3 DNA reads as TGTGCCAGCAGCTTAGAGAGGGCCAGCTACAATGAGCAGTTCTTC. Amino acid sequence: CASSLERASYNEQFF.